The rows below give T cell receptor beta chains drawn from one sample of a study of regulatory T cells in long-lasting Graves disease. TCRdb re-called the multiplex PCR reads through MiXCR, storing one row per CDR3 protein. The sample includes roughly 300,000 distinct CDR3 sequences, 22% of them seen just once. The source was peripheral blood mononuclear cells (PBMCs), collected when the disease was refractory, from a patient treated with antithyroid drugs. These receptors originate from a female donor with Graves disease. Each CDR3 is given with its conserved first and last residue. D genes are given only for firm matches. Size tells how often a clone was seen (once, few, many) or the class of an expanded clone, and some rows leave it out.

TRBV18	-	-	TRBJ2-7	TGTGCCAGCTCACCGAGGGAGCGGGTTAGCCCCTACGAGCAGTACTTC	CASSPRERVSPYEQYF
TRBV5-6	-	-	TRBJ2-5	TGTGCCAGCAGCTTGGATCGAGGGACCCAGTACTTC	CASSLDRGTQYF
TRBV7-8	-	many	TRBJ1-1	TGTGCCAGCAGCCATGCGGGGGACACTGAAGCTTTCTTT	CASSHAGDTEAFF
TRBV12-3/TRBV12-4	-	many	TRBJ1-1	TGTGCCAGCAGCCAAGACAGTCCTACGGGGACTGAAGCTTTCTTT	CASSQDSPTGTEAFF
TRBV30	-	-	TRBJ1-1	TGTGCCTGGAGTGCCGGGGGGGGACAACCGGAAGCTTTCTTT	CAWSAGGGQPEAFF
TRBV20-1	-	many	TRBJ1-5	TGCAGTGCTAGGCGGTGGGGGATCAATCAGCCCCAGCATTTT	CSARRWGINQPQHF
TRBV28	-	-	TRBJ2-2	TGTGCCAGCAGTTTATGGGTTACAGGGGAGGCGGGGGAGCTGTTTTTT	CASSLWVTGEAGELFF
TRBV28	TRBD1	many	TRBJ2-5	TGTGCCAGCAGTTTACCGACAGGGGCGGAGACCCAGTACTTC	CASSLPTGAETQYF
TRBV7-2	TRBD2	many	TRBJ2-5	TGTGCCAGCAGCTTAGGTTCGGGAGGTATCGGGGGGACCCAGTACTTC	CASSLGSGGIGGTQYF
TRBV7-2	TRBD1	-	TRBJ2-7	TGTGCCAGCAGCTACCGGGACAGGGCCTACGAGCAGTACTTC	CASSYRDRAYEQYF
TRBV28	-	many	TRBJ1-5	TGTGCCAGCAGTTGGGCAGGTAATCAGCCCCAGCATTTT	CASSWAGNQPQHF
TRBV30	-	many	TRBJ2-7	TGTGCCTGGAGTGTAGGCCGGTTCTACGAGCAGTACTTC	CAWSVGRFYEQYF
TRBV7-2	TRBD1	-	TRBJ1-5	TGTGCTTTGGGGGACAGGGGGCAGGGTCAGCCCCAGCATTTT	CALGDRGQGQPQHF
TRBV7-3	-	few	TRBJ1-5	TGTGCCAGCAGCTCAGACAGGCTACAGCCCCAGCATTTT	CASSSDRLQPQHF
TRBV28	-	many	TRBJ1-3	TGTGCCAGCAGTCCGTTAGACAGTCTCTCTGGAAACACCATATATTTT	CASSPLDSLSGNTIYF
TRBV3-1	-	-	TRBJ2-2	TGTGCCAGCAGCCCCACGCTCGGGGAGCTGTTTTTT	CASSPTLGELFF
TRBV28	TRBD1	many	TRBJ1-2	TGTGCCAGCGGAACACCGGGACAGCCCTATGGCTACACCTTC	CASGTPGQPYGYTF
TRBV2	TRBD2	many	TRBJ2-7	TGTGCCAGCAGCTCAATTTTAGCGGGAGGGAGCTACGAGCAGTACTTC	CASSSILAGGSYEQYF
TRBV6-5	-	many	TRBJ2-5	TGTGCCAGCAGTTACTCAGGGGAACGAGAGACCCAGTACTTC	CASSYSGERETQYF
TRBV24-1	TRBD1	few	TRBJ1-1	TGTGCCACCAGTGATTTGGGGGGACAGGGCACCTTTGACACTGAAGCTTTCTTT	CATSDLGGQGTFDTEAFF
TRBV6-2/TRBV6-3	-	few	TRBJ1-4	TGTGCCAGCAGTTACCTCAGGCCGCTAAATCGTCCAAATGAAAAACTGTTTTTT	CASSYLRPLNRPNEKLFF
TRBV12-3/TRBV12-4	-	-	TRBJ2-2	TGTGCCAGCAGTTTGGGGGAGAACACCGGGGAGCTGTTTTTT	CASSLGENTGELFF
TRBV14	TRBD1	few	TRBJ2-5	TGTGCCAGCAGCCCGATGACAGGGGGACACCGGGAGACCCAGTACTTC	CASSPMTGGHRETQYF
TRBV24-1	TRBD1	few	TRBJ2-7	TGTGCCACCAGTGATCCAGGGACAGGGGGCTACGAGCAGTACTTC	CATSDPGTGGYEQYF
TRBV18	TRBD2	many	TRBJ2-7	TGTGCCAGCTCTTCTAGCGGGAGGGCCGAGCAGTACTTC	CASSSSGRAEQYF
TRBV27	TRBD1	-	TRBJ2-4	TGTGCCAGCAGTTCCGGGACAGGGGGCTTCAAAAACATTCAGTACTTC	CASSSGTGGFKNIQYF
TRBV2	-	many	TRBJ1-1	TGTGCCAGCACCGTGTACACTGAAGCTTTCTTT	CASTVYTEAFF
TRBV19	-	-	TRBJ2-5	TGTGCCAGTAGTATGCGGCTAGCGTTCGAGACCCAGTACTTC	CASSMRLAFETQYF
TRBV6-5	TRBD1	few	TRBJ1-1	TGTGCCAGCAGTTCTAACAGGGGGTGGACTGAAGCTTTCTTT	CASSSNRGWTEAFF
TRBV6-2/TRBV6-3	-	-	TRBJ2-7	TGTGCCAGCACCGGGGACCTCTCCTACGAGCAGTACTTC	CASTGDLSYEQYF
TRBV20-1	TRBD1	few	TRBJ2-7	TGCAGTGCTACTTCCGGGACAGGTGTTGGCGAGCAGTACTTC	CSATSGTGVGEQYF
TRBV6-5	-	-	TRBJ1-1	TGTGCCAGCAGTTACATGGAGGAAGCTTTCTTT	CASSYMEEAFF
TRBV2	-	many	TRBJ2-7	TGTGCCAGCAGACGGACACCGACGGTCTACGAGCAGTACTTC	CASRRTPTVYEQYF
TRBV7-9	-	few	TRBJ2-2	TGTGCCAGCAGCTTAGGAACGAGGGGCGCGAAGGCGAAGGCCGGGGAGCTGTTTTTT	CASSLGTRGAKAKAGELFF
TRBV20-1	-	many	TRBJ2-7	TGCAGTGCCTCGGGAGTATGGGAGCAGTACTTC	CSASGVWEQYF
TRBV5-1	-	-	TRBJ2-1	TGCGCCAGCAGCTTGGCCAACTTCCCTGGCCCCCAGGGGATCTACAATGAGCAGTTCTTC	CASSLANFPGPQGIYNEQFF
TRBV7-8	-	many	TRBJ2-5	TGTGCCAGCAGCCCCTCCCTAGGGGAGGACGAGACCCAGTACTTC	CASSPSLGEDETQYF
TRBV7-2	TRBD1	-	TRBJ2-7	TGTGCCAGCACCCTACCGGGACAGGGGTACGAGCAGTACTTC	CASTLPGQGYEQYF
TRBV28	TRBD1	many	TRBJ2-7	TGTGCCAGCAGTTTATACCGGGACAGGGCGGGAGAGCAGTACTTC	CASSLYRDRAGEQYF
TRBV7-9	-	-	TRBJ2-6	TGTGCCAGCAGAGGACAGAGCTCTGGGGCCAACGTCCTGACTTTC	CASRGQSSGANVLTF
TRBV12-3/TRBV12-4	-	-	TRBJ1-1	TGTGCCAGCAACCCGGGCGGGGGGGCCACTGAAGCTTTCTTT	CASNPGGGATEAFF
TRBV20-1	TRBD2	few	TRBJ2-7	TGCAGTGCTAGTGGGAGCGGGAGAAGATACGAGCAGTACTTC	CSASGSGRRYEQYF
TRBV20-1	-	many	TRBJ1-1	TGCAGTGCTAGAGAACCTGGGCCCGCTGAAGCTTTCTTT	CSAREPGPAEAFF
TRBV28	-	few	TRBJ2-2	TGTGCCAGCAGTATCCAAACCGGGGAGCTGTTTTTT	CASSIQTGELFF
TRBV6-1	-	few	TRBJ2-4	TGTGCCAGCAGGAGGGGGGCCGATGCCAAAAACATTCAGTACTTC	CASRRGADAKNIQYF
TRBV6-1	-	many	TRBJ1-6	TGTGCCAGCAGGGACGGCATTAATTCACCCCTCCACTTT	CASRDGINSPLHF
TRBV5-4	TRBD2	-	TRBJ2-5	TGTGCCAGCAGCTCCGGACTAGCGGGAGAGCAAGAGACCCAGTACTTC	CASSSGLAGEQETQYF
TRBV19	TRBD1	-	TRBJ2-6	TGTGCCAGTAGTAGGGACAGGGGGCCTGGGGCCAACGTCCTGACTTTC	CASSRDRGPGANVLTF
TRBV9	-	-	TRBJ2-1	TGTGCCAGCAGTGAATTTTGGGACGGAGACAATGAGCAGTTCTTC	CASSEFWDGDNEQFF
TRBV6-1	TRBD1	many	TRBJ2-6	TGTGCCGGCCGCGGGGTGCAGGGGGCGAGGGGGGCCAACGTCCTGACTTTC	CAGRGVQGARGANVLTF
TRBV7-8	-	many	TRBJ2-7	TGTGCCAGCAGCTTACGGTTCCGGGGGCTCTCCTACGAGCAGTACTTC	CASSLRFRGLSYEQYF
TRBV27	TRBD1	-	TRBJ1-5	TGTGCCACCGCTCTTGGGACAGGAGGCAATCAGCCCCAGCATTTT	CATALGTGGNQPQHF
TRBV7-2	TRBD1	-	TRBJ1-1	TGTGCCAGCAGCCCTTACAGGGGAGCTGAAGCTTTCTTT	CASSPYRGAEAFF
TRBV27	-	-	TRBJ1-1	TGTGCCAGCAGTTCCGGGCGTAGGGGCACTGAAGCTTTCTTT	CASSSGRRGTEAFF
TRBV6-4	-	-	TRBJ2-3	TGTGCCAGCAGCACCTCGGCAGGGGTCACAGATACGCAGTATTTT	CASSTSAGVTDTQYF
TRBV28	TRBD1	many	TRBJ1-5	TGTGCCAGCAGTCCCCATATTCGACAGGGTGGCAATCAGCCCCAGCATTTT	CASSPHIRQGGNQPQHF
TRBV19	-	many	TRBJ1-1	TGTGCCAGTCTACCTTCAGGACATAAGAACACTGAAGCTTTCTTT	CASLPSGHKNTEAFF
TRBV6-6	-	few	TRBJ1-5	TGTGCCAGCAGTTACTCGAGAGGGGAGGTTGGCAATCAGCCCCAGCATTTT	CASSYSRGEVGNQPQHF
TRBV3-1	-	few	TRBJ1-6	TGTGCCAGCAGCCAAAGGGACAATAATTCACCCCTCCACTTT	CASSQRDNNSPLHF